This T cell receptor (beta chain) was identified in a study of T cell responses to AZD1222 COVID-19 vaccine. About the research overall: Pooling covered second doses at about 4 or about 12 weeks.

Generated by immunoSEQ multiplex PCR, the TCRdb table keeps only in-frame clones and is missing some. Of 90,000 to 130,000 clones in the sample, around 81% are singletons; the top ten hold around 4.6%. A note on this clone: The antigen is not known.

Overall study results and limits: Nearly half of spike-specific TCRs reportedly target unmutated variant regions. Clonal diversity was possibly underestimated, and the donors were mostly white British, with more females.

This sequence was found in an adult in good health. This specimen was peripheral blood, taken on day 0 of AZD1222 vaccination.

The CDR3 protein is CAWGTGGNSPLHF. Here the CDR3 DNA reads TGTGCCTGGGGGACAGGGGGAAATTCACCCCTCCACTTT. This chain links TRBV30 with TRBJ1-6; TRBD1 matches 11 bases. Germline CDR1 reads GTSNPN; CDR2 reads SVGIG (reference sequence). The CDR3 runs 13 residues. Losses at the gene ends were 5 bases for V and 7 bases for J; bases not matched to a gene: 1.